This entry concerns a single TCR beta chain. No antigen is known for it. The V segment lost 4 bases and the J segment 5 bases; nucleotides outside the gene matches: 8. In germline, CDR1 is KGHSH, CDR2 LQKENI. CDR3 length equals 15 residues. Assay: immunoSEQ multiplex PCR; the TCRdb copy retains only in-frame clones and omits some. Of tens of thousands of clones listed, roughly 86% were seen once; the top ten hold 3.8%. The data originate from a study of Tregs in tolerant kidney transplant recipients. Broader study findings: Biological reproducibility was not directly addressed in this study. Changing PCR primers prevented nucleotide comparison between some patients' samples. Donor-specific Treg expansion exceeded global Treg expansion in tolerant patients, suggesting antigen drive.

Mixed chimerism was transient after nonmyeloablative marrow transplants from related graft donors. Unstimulated Tregs (CD4+CD25+CD127-) and CD4+CD25- non-Tregs were sorted from PBMCs. The J gene is TRBJ2-7, the V gene TRBV18; 10 bases are a match to TRBD1. Sequences were derived from CD4+ T cells from blood (PBMCs), sampled 6 months after the transplant. This clonotype was obtained from a human patient who received a combined kidney and bone marrow transplant. The graft donor may have given rise to some T cells. The CDR3, as DNA: TGTGCCAGCTCACGCTCCGGGACAGGGGTTGACGAGCAGTACTTC. Translated: CASSRSGTGVDEQYF.